This is a list of T cell receptor beta chains from one sample in a study of blood T cell repertoires in COVID-19. Generated by immunoSEQ multiplex PCR, the TCRdb table keeps only in-frame clones and is missing some. The sample lists about 300,000 clones, 85% to 90% occurring once. Input material: PBMCs or T cells enriched from blood (not recorded which). The receptors stem from a man aged 30 to 45 who had recovered from COVID-19. The CDR3 runs from the conserved cysteine through the conserved F or W. The order of the fields is CDR3 protein, CDR3 DNA, J gene, clone size, V gene, D gene. D genes are given only for firm matches. Some rows mark clone size as missing; the rest say once, few, many or name a class of expanded clone.

CAWSVPPGQANF	TGTGCCTGGAGTGTACCACCGGGACAGGCCAACTTC	TRBJ2-4	.	TRBV30	TRBD1
CASSYERAASGNTIYF	TGTGCCAGCAGTTACGAGAGGGCCGCTTCTGGAAACACCATATATTTT	TRBJ1-3	.	TRBV6-5	.
CASSLKAGGGQPQHF	TGTGCCAGCAGCCTTAAGGCAGGGGGAGGTCAGCCCCAGCATTTT	TRBJ1-5	.	TRBV7-2	TRBD1
CASSRAGRTDTQYF	TGTGCCAGCAGTCGAGCGGGACGAACAGATACGCAGTATTTT	TRBJ2-3	.	TRBV6-5	TRBD2
CASSEDRAGYTF	TGTGCCAGCTCAGAGGACAGGGCTGGCTACACCTTC	TRBJ1-2	.	TRBV18	TRBD1
CASSVDRAPTDTQYF	TGTGCCAGCAGTGTAGACAGGGCCCCTACGGATACGCAGTATTTT	TRBJ2-3	.	TRBV2	TRBD1
CASSSVTSADTQYF	TGTGCCAGCAGCTCGGTGACTAGCGCAGATACGCAGTATTTT	TRBJ2-3	.	TRBV11-3	TRBD2
CASSIVSGGRNQPQHF	TGTGCCAGTAGTATAGTATCAGGGGGGCGCAATCAGCCCCAGCATTTT	TRBJ1-5	.	TRBV19	TRBD1
CATSRGRYNEQFF	TGTGCCACCAGCAGAGGTCGCTACAATGAGCAGTTCTTC	TRBJ2-1	.	TRBV15	.
CASSSQGLNTEAFF	TGTGCCAGCAGCTCACAGGGACTGAACACTGAAGCTTTCTTT	TRBJ1-1	.	TRBV6-6	.
CASSQIPPTGGLIAGDTQYF	TGCGCCAGCAGCCAAATCCCCCCCACAGGGGGCTTGATAGCGGGAGATACGCAGTATTTT	TRBJ2-3	.	TRBV4-1	TRBD1
CASSVVSSDTEAFF	TGTGCCAGCAGCGTAGTCTCGTCGGACACTGAAGCTTTCTTT	TRBJ1-1	.	TRBV9	.
CASSPGTSRATETQYF	TGTGCCAGCAGCCCCGGGACTTCCAGGGCGACGGAGACCCAGTACTTC	TRBJ2-5	once	TRBV7-8	.
CASSLSAGGPLEQFF	TGCGCCAGCAGCTTATCAGCGGGGGGGCCTTTGGAGCAGTTCTTC	TRBJ2-1	.	TRBV5-1	TRBD2
CASSPGRGGVYEQYF	TGTGCCAGCAGCCCTGGGCGGGGCGGAGTGTACGAGCAGTACTTC	TRBJ2-7	.	TRBV11-2	.
CASSQAPVIGGAFF	TGTGCCAGCAGCCAAGCACCAGTCATAGGGGGCGCTTTCTTT	TRBJ1-1	.	TRBV3-1/TRBV3-2	TRBD1
CASSFPGGTEAFF	TGTGCCAGCAGCTTTCCAGGGGGCACTGAAGCTTTCTTT	TRBJ1-1	.	TRBV5-5	TRBD1
CASNPNRHRGNQPQHF	TGTGCCAGTAACCCCAACAGACACAGGGGCAATCAGCCCCAGCATTTT	TRBJ1-5	few	TRBV19	.
CASSLVAGDTDTQYF	TGCGCCAGCAGCTTAGTAGCGGGGGACACAGATACGCAGTATTTT	TRBJ2-3	.	TRBV5-1	TRBD2
CASSQVGGLNYGYTF	TGCGCCAGCAGCCAAGTCGGAGGGTTGAACTATGGCTACACCTTC	TRBJ1-2	many	TRBV4-1	.
CASSPWASGGMYNEQFF	TGTGCCAGCAGCCCATGGGCTAGCGGGGGGATGTACAATGAGCAGTTCTTC	TRBJ2-1	.	TRBV11-3	TRBD2
CSVPLSGEKLFF	TGCAGCGTCCCTCTTTCAGGTGAAAAACTGTTTTTT	TRBJ1-4	.	TRBV29-1	.
CASGKRGQGEQYF	TGTGCCAGCGGAAAAAGGGGACAGGGCGAGCAGTACTTC	TRBJ2-7	.	TRBV27	TRBD1
CASSLGGLYGYTF	TGTGCCAGCAGCTTAGGCGGCCTCTATGGCTACACCTTC	TRBJ1-2	once	TRBV7-9	.
CASSLTIRGHNGEKLFF	TGTGCCAGCAGCTTAACTATTAGGGGGCATAACGGTGAAAAACTGTTTTTT	TRBJ1-4	few	TRBV7-8	TRBD1
CSVRRGENTGELFF	TGCAGCGTCCGCAGGGGGGAGAACACCGGGGAGCTGTTTTTT	TRBJ2-2	.	TRBV29-1	.
CASSLSSTGSRYGYTF	TGTGCCAGCAGCTTATCCTCGACAGGGAGTAGATATGGCTACACCTTC	TRBJ1-2	.	TRBV7-9	TRBD1
CASRQGAYEKLFF	TGTGCCAGCAGGCAGGGGGCGTATGAAAAACTGTTTTTT	TRBJ1-4	.	TRBV27	TRBD1
CASSGQSSYNEQFF	TGTGCCAGCTCAGGACAGAGCTCCTACAATGAGCAGTTCTTC	TRBJ2-1	.	TRBV2	.
CASSHLMGSGSIYEQYF	TGTGCCAGCAGCCACTTGATGGGTAGCGGGAGTATCTACGAGCAGTACTTC	TRBJ2-7	.	TRBV7-8	TRBD2
CASRGQGSNQPQHF	TGTGCCAGCAGGGGGCAGGGGAGCAATCAGCCCCAGCATTTT	TRBJ1-5	.	TRBV6-5	.
CASSSISGSYADTQYF	TGCGCCAGCAGCTCCATTAGCGGGAGTTATGCAGATACGCAGTATTTT	TRBJ2-3	once	TRBV5-1	TRBD2
CATSRGWPSTDTQYF	TGTGCCACCAGTCGCGGATGGCCTAGCACAGATACGCAGTATTTT	TRBJ2-3	.	TRBV24-1	.
CASERGTSGRFADTQYF	TGCGCCAGCGAGCGAGGGACTAGCGGGAGGTTCGCAGATACGCAGTATTTT	TRBJ2-3	.	TRBV5-1	TRBD2
CASTTGSGGRWEQFF	TGTGCCAGCACCACCGGGAGCGGGGGCCGTTGGGAGCAGTTCTTC	TRBJ2-1	.	TRBV9	TRBD2
CASSQEWTTNYGYTF	TGTGCCAGCAGCCAAGAATGGACTACTAACTATGGCTACACCTTC	TRBJ1-2	.	TRBV3-1/TRBV3-2	.
CASSVRQGIFF	TGTGCCAGCAGTGTCCGTCAGGGCATATTCTTC	TRBJ1-2	.	TRBV2	.
CASSSYTRRKDSPLHF	TGTGCCAGCAGCTCGTACACCCGGAGGAAAGATTCACCCCTCCACTTT	TRBJ1-6	.	TRBV7-2	.
CASSTQGNQPQHF	TGTGCCAGTAGTACGCAGGGAAATCAGCCCCAGCATTTT	TRBJ1-5	.	TRBV19	.
CASSRSGYNEQFF	TGTGCCAGCAGCCGCTCGGGGTACAATGAGCAGTTCTTC	TRBJ2-1	.	TRBV6-2/TRBV6-3	.
CASSLAPGQRIYNEQFF	TGTGCCAGCAGCTTGGCGCCGGGACAGCGAATCTACAATGAGCAGTTCTTC	TRBJ2-1	.	TRBV5-4	TRBD1
CASSPGERGVIDEQYF	TGTGCCAGCTCACCGGGGGAGCGGGGTGTTATCGACGAGCAGTACTTC	TRBJ2-7	.	TRBV18	TRBD2
CSVSGTAVSGANVLTF	TGCAGCGTATCCGGGACAGCCGTCTCTGGGGCCAACGTCCTGACTTTC	TRBJ2-6	few	TRBV29-1	TRBD1
CASHPGGGGFSTDTQYF	TGTGCCAGCCACCCGGGCGGCGGGGGGTTCAGCACAGATACGCAGTATTTT	TRBJ2-3	.	TRBV2	TRBD2
CASSVVSADTQYF	TGTGCCAGCAGCGTAGTCTCCGCAGATACGCAGTATTTT	TRBJ2-3	.	TRBV9	.
CASSLVGQGGPYEQYF	TGCGCCAGCAGCCTAGTAGGACAGGGAGGTCCCTACGAGCAGTACTTC	TRBJ2-7	.	TRBV4-1	TRBD1
CASSPRSTETDTQYF	TGCGCCAGCAGCCCCCGGTCCACAGAGACAGATACGCAGTATTTT	TRBJ2-3	once	TRBV4-1	.
CASHVPDGCYTF	TGTGCCAGCCACGTCCCCGACGGGTGTTACACCTTC	TRBJ1-2	.	TRBV14	.
CASSYSEGTFSYEQYF	TGTGCCAGCAGTTACTCAGAGGGAACATTCTCCTACGAGCAGTACTTC	TRBJ2-7	.	TRBV6-5	.
CASSTRTSGRGSDEQYF	TGCGCCAGCAGCACGCGCACTAGCGGGAGGGGATCCGACGAGCAGTACTTC	TRBJ2-7	.	TRBV5-1	TRBD2
CASSKDSDNGYTF	TGTGCCAGCTCGAAGGACAGCGACAATGGCTACACCTTC	TRBJ1-2	.	TRBV12-3/TRBV12-4	.
CASSDRSNQPQHF	TGTGCCAGCAGCGACAGGAGCAATCAGCCCCAGCATTTT	TRBJ1-5	.	TRBV12-3/TRBV12-4	.
CATSRDPGVSGNTIYF	TGTGCCACCAGCAGAGATCCTGGAGTCTCTGGAAACACCATATATTTT	TRBJ1-3	.	TRBV15	.
CASRDRVNYGYTF	TGTGCCAGCAGGGACAGAGTTAACTATGGCTACACCTTC	TRBJ1-2	.	TRBV6-5	.